This T cell receptor (beta chain) emerged from a study of blood T cell repertoires in COVID-19. Here immunoSEQ multiplex PCR was the method, and the copy in TCRdb shows in-frame clones only, minus some. The sample carries about 110,000 clones, more than 70% recorded once. This clone was seen only once. The CDR3 has 13 residues. Trimming left V 2 bases short and J 5 bases short, with 9 bases between. The germline V gene has CDR1 SGHTA and CDR2 FQGNSA. This chain joins TRBV7-2 and TRBJ2-5, with no clear D. The sequenced sample was peripheral blood. This TCR came from a woman aged 45 to 65 with acute or convalescent COVID-19. CDR3 in DNA: TGTGCCAGCAGCTTATCCCCGAGGGAGACCCAGTACTTC. It translates to CASSLSPRETQYF.